The text below deals with one T cell receptor beta chain. Its antigen remains unknown. Splitting of each subset's genomic DNA was done evenly across several immunoSEQ plates. Assay used: immunoSEQ multiplex PCR; TCRdb lists only in-frame clones, some missing. The table includes approximately 2.3 million clones, 90% to 95% detected once. Germline V gene sequence: CDR1 SGHTA, CDR2 FQGNSA. The CDR3 contains 18 residues. V was clipped by 5 bases and J by 0 bases; unmatched bases: 11. This sample was taken from a study of shared clonotypes between healthy human individuals. About the study: For every donor, three CD4 naive, three CD4 memory, two CD8 naive and one CD8 memory plates were used.

Findings and caveats of the study: Owing to a small donor count, the genetic and exposure-history diversity represented was limited.

The sequence was obtained from a man between 18 and 35 years old in good health. Some clones in this sample may be carry-over from other donors' samples. The genes are TRBV7-2 and TRBJ2-7, with 12 bases lining up with TRBD2. The sample was naive CD4+ T cells from PBMCs. Subset denoted: CD45RA+ positively selected. The DNA for the CDR3 is TGTGCCAGCAGCCCTCGTAGGACTAGCGGGATCAGCTCCTACGAGCAGTACTTC. Residues: CASSPRRTSGISSYEQYF.